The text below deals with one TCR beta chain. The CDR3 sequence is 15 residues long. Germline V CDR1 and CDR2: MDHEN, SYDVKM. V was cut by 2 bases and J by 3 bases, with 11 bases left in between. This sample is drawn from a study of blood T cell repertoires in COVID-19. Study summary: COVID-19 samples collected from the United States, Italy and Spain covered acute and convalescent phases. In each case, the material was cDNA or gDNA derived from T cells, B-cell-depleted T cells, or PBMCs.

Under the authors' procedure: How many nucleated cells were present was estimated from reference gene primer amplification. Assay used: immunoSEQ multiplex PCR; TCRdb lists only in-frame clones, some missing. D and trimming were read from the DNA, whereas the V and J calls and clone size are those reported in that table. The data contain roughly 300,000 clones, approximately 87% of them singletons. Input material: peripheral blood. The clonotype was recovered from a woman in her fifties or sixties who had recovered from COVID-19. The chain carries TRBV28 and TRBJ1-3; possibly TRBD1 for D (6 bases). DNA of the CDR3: TGTGCCAGCAGTTTACAACAGGGTAATGGAAACACCATATATTTT. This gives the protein CASSLQQGNGNTIYF.